These 2 T cell receptor beta chains were all obtained from the same sample, sequenced in a study of immune evolution from preneoplasia to lung adenocarcinoma. Profiling relied on immunoSEQ multiplex PCR, and the TCRdb table lists in-frame clones only, not all of them. There are approximately 8,600 clones in the sample; around 75% occur only once, and about 8% lies in the top ten. Sequencing was performed on FFPE minimally invasive lung adenocarcinoma tissue. The receptors here all came from a donor older than 65 with lung adenocarcinoma.

J is TRBJ2-7 and V is TRBV6-1; 8 nucleotides match TRBD1. CDR3 length: 15 residues. The trim removed 6 bases at V and 4 bases at J, leaving 11 bases unmatched. Germline V gene lookup returns CDR1 MNHNS and CDR2 SASEGT. CDR3: CASRTTDRGTYEQYF. DNA for the CDR3: TGTGCCAGCAGAACAACCGACAGGGGTACGTACGAGCAGTACTTC.

The chain links TRBV7-2 to TRBJ1-1; D possibly corresponds to TRBD1 (6 bases). CDR1 and CDR2 (germline): SGHTA, FQGNSA. The V gene lost 3 bases and the J gene lost 6 bases, with 11 bases spanning the gap. The CDR3 consists of 13 residues. The CDR3 bases are TGTGCCAGCAGCTTTAACAGGGAAGCTGAAGCTTTCTTT. It encodes CASSFNREAEAFF.